These 31 T cell receptor beta chains share one sample of origin, sequenced in a study of cytomegalovirus exposure and HLA in healthy donors. Amplification used 60 Vbeta primers and 13 Jbeta primers. The table came from immunoSEQ multiplex PCR; TCRdb's copy has only in-frame clones and leaves some out. In the table there are about 130,000 clones, 83% of which are singletons. Sequenced input: PBMCs. The receptors were sampled from a man between 18 and 35 years old in good health and CMV-seropositive.

This rearrangement joins TRBV18 to TRBJ1-1; 9 nucleotides align to TRBD1. The CDR3 covers 16 residues. Germline values: CDR1 KGHSH, CDR2 LQKENI. V lost 3 bases, J lost 1 base, and 6 bases stayed unmatched. The chain's CDR3 is CASSPRQGGTNTEAFF. CDR3 coding DNA: TGTGCCAGCTCACCCCGACAGGGGGGAACGAACACTGAAGCTTTCTTT.

The chain combines TRBV29-1 with TRBJ1-1, with 9 bases matching TRBD1. The V and J ends lost 6 bases and 4 bases, in that order; junction bases with no gene match: 3. CDR1 and CDR2 (germline): SQVTM, ANQGSEA. The CDR3 totals 12 residues. The CDR3: CSVGTGRTEAFF. DNA for the CDR3: TGCAGCGTGGGGACAGGGCGCACTGAAGCTTTCTTT.

V and J are TRBV5-1 and TRBJ2-7; 14 bases match TRBD2. The V segment lost 0 bases and the J segment 5 bases; nucleotides outside the gene matches: 19. Germline loops: CDR1 SGHRS, CDR2 YFSETQ. The CDR3 covers 21 residues. The CDR3 reads CASSLGTGHAGTSGGPHEQYF. The CDR3 DNA follows: TGCGCCAGCAGCTTGGGGACAGGACACGCCGGGACTAGCGGGGGCCCCCACGAGCAGTACTTC.

The rearrangement links TRBV18 to TRBJ2-5; 10 bases map to TRBD2. The CDR3 covers 19 residues. J was trimmed by 4 bases and V by 3 bases; bases with no gene match: 17. Germline loops: CDR1 KGHSH, CDR2 LQKENI. CDR3 coding DNA: TGTGCCAGCTCACCTCGGTTGGAAGCGGGGGGGCTGTTTCCAGAGACCCAGTACTTC. This translates into CASSPRLEAGGLFPETQYF.

The gene calls are TRBV6-1 and TRBJ1-5, with a tentative D call TRBD1 (5 bases). Germline V gene data show CDR1 as MNHNS and CDR2 as SASEGT. V was clipped by 4 bases and J by 1 base, with 8 bases between them. This CDR3 has 14 amino acids. The CDR3 protein is CASSGGVSNQPQHF. CDR3 sequence (DNA): TGTGCCAGCAGTGGGGGGGTAAGCAATCAGCCCCAGCATTTT.

The chain carries TRBV4-1 and TRBJ1-1; D uncertain. Germline assignment: CDR1 MGHRA and CDR2 YSYEKL. The CDR3 consists of 15 residues. The germline V and J ends were trimmed by 5 bases and 0 bases, with 13 bases remaining between them. DNA of the CDR3: TGCGCCAGCAGCACTTATCGGGGAATGAACACTGAAGCTTTCTTT. Translating gives CASSTYRGMNTEAFF.

This chain links TRBV27 with TRBJ1-1, with 8 bases aligning to TRBD1. CDR1 is MNHEY, CDR2 SMNVEV, per germline (reference sequence). V lost 4 bases to trimming and J lost 6 bases; unmatched junction nucleotides: 7. This CDR3 has 14 amino acids. The CDR3 bases are TGTGCCAGCAGTTCTTTGGGACAGGCCGCTGAAGCTTTCTTT. Translating gives CASSSLGQAAEAFF.

The V gene is TRBV28, the J gene TRBJ2-3, with TRBD2 matching 9 bases. Trimming at V came to 3 bases and at J to 4 bases, leaving 5 bases not matched to a gene. This CDR3 is 15 amino acids long. From germline, CDR1 is MDHEN and CDR2 SYDVKM. The CDR3 coding sequence is TGTGCCAGCAGTTTGCAGCGGGGGGCCTCAGATACGCAGTATTTT. Its translation is CASSLQRGASDTQYF.

The CDR3 bases are TGTGCTAGTGGTTTGGCTTCGACTAGCGGGGGCTACGAGCAGTACTTC. It codes for CASGLASTSGGYEQYF. This sequence joins TRBV12-5 and TRBJ2-7; TRBD2 matches at 12 bases. The CDR3 sequence is 16 residues long. Trimming cost V 1 base and J 3 bases; bases outside gene matches: 4. Germline V gene lookup returns CDR1 LGHNT and CDR2 FRNRAP.

The genes are TRBV6-5 and TRBJ2-3; D might be TRBD1 (6 bases). The CDR3 runs to 13 residues. The germline V and J ends were trimmed by 6 bases and 3 bases, with 10 bases remaining between them. The V gene's germline CDR1 is MNHEY and CDR2 SVGAGI. CDR3 nucleotides: TGTGCCAGCAGCCCAGACAGGACAGATACGCAGTATTTT. Translating it yields CASSPDRTDTQYF.

This chain connects TRBV5-1 to TRBJ1-4; TRBD1 is a possible D gene (5 bases). V was cut by 3 bases and J by 6 bases, with 18 bases left in between. The germline gives CDR1 SGHRS, CDR2 YFSETQ. CDR3 length: 16 residues. The DNA for the CDR3 is TGCGCCAGCAGCTCAGGGCGGCAGTCCGGTGATGAAAAACTGTTTTTT. Protein: CASSSGRQSGDEKLFF.

The V gene is TRBV19, the J gene TRBJ2-5; D may be TRBD1 (6 bases). CDR1 is LNHDA and CDR2 is SQIVND in the germline V gene (reference sequence). Trimming removed 6 bases at V and 2 bases at J, with 13 bases between. The CDR3 runs 14 residues. The CDR3 loop reads CASRDGDKQETQYF. In DNA form, the CDR3 reads TGTGCCAGTAGAGATGGGGACAAGCAAGAGACCCAGTACTTC.

V usage is TRBV2 and J usage is TRBJ1-3, with D possibly TRBD1 on 5 matching bases. The CDR3 loop spans 16 amino acids. Trimming shortened V by 8 bases and J by 6 bases, and 23 bases separated the two germline ends. Germline-derived CDR1 and CDR2 are SNHLY and FYNNEI. The CDR3 loop reads CASLQTGPGGKNTIYF. CDR3 DNA: TGTGCCAGCTTGCAAACTGGTCCCGGGGGGAAAAACACCATATATTTT.

V is TRBV10-3 and J is TRBJ2-7; 9 bases line up with TRBD1. Unmatched junction bases numbered 3, after V lost 6 bases and J lost 3 bases. Germline loops: CDR1 ENHRY, CDR2 SYGVKD. The length of the CDR3 is 13 residues. The CDR3 spells CAIRTGGDYEQYF. CDR3 coding DNA: TGTGCCATCAGGACAGGGGGAGACTACGAGCAGTACTTC.

The V call is TRBV14, the J call TRBJ1-1; D unresolved. Germline V gene lookup returns CDR1 SGHDN and CDR2 FVKESK. Trimming took 3 bases from V and 3 from J, leaving 11 bases between them. CDR3 length equals 14 residues. The CDR3: CASSHSGSDTEAFF. The DNA of the CDR3 is TGTGCCAGCAGCCACTCAGGATCGGACACTGAAGCTTTCTTT. The full variable domain, in which reference TRBV14 and TRBJ1-1 provide the parts outside the CDR3, is EAGVTQFPSHSVIEKGQTVTLRCDPISGHDNLYWYRRVMGKEIKFLLHFVKESKQDESGMPNNRFLAERTGGTYSTLKVQPAELEDSGVYFCASSHSGSDTEAFFGQGTRLTVV.

The chain recombines TRBV14 with TRBJ1-5, with a possible D match to TRBD1 (5 bases). V shed 0 bases and J shed 6 bases, with 12 bases lying between them. This CDR3 contains 15 residues. CDR1 is SGHDN and CDR2 is FVKESK in the germline V gene. The CDR3 DNA reads as TGTGCCAGCAGCCAAGACAGGGATTTGGGTCAGCCCCAGCATTTT. Protein: CASSQDRDLGQPQHF.

V is TRBV27 and J is TRBJ2-3; D call uncertain. Germline V CDR1 and CDR2: MNHEY, SMNVEV (reference sequence). Trimming shortened V by 4 bases and J by 3 bases, and 8 bases separated the two germline ends. The CDR3 has 13 residues. The CDR3 loop reads CASSSTSTDTQYF. DNA of the CDR3: TGTGCCAGCAGTTCCACATCAACAGATACGCAGTATTTT.

This clone appeared once. The V and J genes are TRBV10-3 and TRBJ2-1, with TRBD1 matching over 7 bases. CDR1 and CDR2 (germline): ENHRY, SYGVKD. V lost 5 bases to trimming and J lost 5 bases; unmatched junction nucleotides: 9. The CDR3 has 15 amino acids. CDR3 sequence: CAISRRDQGDNEQFF. The CDR3 DNA reads TGTGCCATCAGTCGTAGAGACCAGGGGGACAATGAGCAGTTCTTC.

The chain recombines TRBV5-5 with TRBJ2-7; TRBD2 agrees at 12 bases. The CDR3 totals 16 residues. The germline V gene encodes CDR1 SGHKS and CDR2 YYEKEE (reference sequence). After removal of 2 bases from V and 3 bases from J, the junction contained 6 bases not matched to a gene. Here the CDR3 reads CASSFRTSGDGYEQYF. Written as DNA, the CDR3 is TGTGCCAGCAGCTTCCGGACTAGCGGGGATGGCTACGAGCAGTACTTC.

This clone has only a few counts. This chain uses TRBV11-2 with TRBJ1-1; TRBD1 is a possible D gene (5 bases). The CDR3 sequence is 14 residues long. V lost 2 bases to trimming and J lost 8 bases, with 15 bases between them. From germline, CDR1 is SGHAT and CDR2 FQNNGV. The CDR3 region has the DNA TGTGCCAGCAGCTTACATCCTATGGGGGGGGAAGCTTTCTTT. Translating gives CASSLHPMGGEAFF.

The V gene is TRBV30, the J gene TRBJ1-3; no reliable D call. Trimming removed 3 bases at V and 3 bases at J, with 9 bases between. The CDR3 extends over 13 amino acids. Germline CDR1 GTSNPN, CDR2 SVGIG (reference sequence). The CDR3 bases are TGTGCCTGGAGCTCGGGAAATGGAAACACCATATATTTT. It is translated as CAWSSGNGNTIYF.

The V and J genes are TRBV30 and TRBJ2-7, with 8 nucleotides matching TRBD2. Germline V gene lookup returns CDR1 GTSNPN and CDR2 SVGIG (reference sequence). CDR3 length equals 13 residues. V lost 5 bases and J lost 2; bases outside the gene matches: 5. The CDR3 protein is CAWDTSGPYEQYF. CDR3 nucleotide sequence: TGTGCCTGGGACACTAGCGGCCCCTACGAGCAGTACTTC.

The chain uses TRBV10-2 and TRBJ2-5; 8 bases fit TRBD2. Gene TRBJ2-7 matches the end of the DNA better, so the J call may be wrong. This CDR3 has 13 amino acids. Germline CDR1 and CDR2: WSHSY and SAAADI. The CDR3 sequence: CASSLQGTSEQYF. The CDR3 coding sequence is TGCGCCAGCAGTCTTCAGGGGACTAGCGAGCAGTACTTC.

There are a few counts of this clone. The chain is built from TRBV12-5 and TRBJ2-4; perhaps TRBD1 as D (6 bases). CDR3 length equals 17 residues. Germline V CDR1 and CDR2: LGHNT, FRNRAP. Trimming pared 1 base from V and 0 bases from J, leaving 13 bases between. CDR3 in DNA: TGTGCTAGTGGTTTGGGGGGGCTCTTACTAGCCAAAAACATTCAGTACTTC. Encoded protein: CASGLGGLLLAKNIQYF.

The V and J genes are TRBV19 and TRBJ1-6; D is perhaps TRBD1 (6 bases). CDR3 size: 16 residues. V was cut by 5 bases and J by 0 bases, with 11 bases left in between. Per germline, CDR1 LNHDA and CDR2 SQIVND (reference sequence). The CDR3 here is CASSPGQSSYNSPLHF. The CDR3 nucleotides read TGTGCCAGTAGTCCAGGACAGAGCTCCTATAATTCACCCCTCCACTTT.

This clone was seen a single time. One junction end disagrees with the germline gene, perhaps due to a read error. The gene calls are TRBV28 and TRBJ1-1; D is perhaps TRBD1 (6 bases). The CDR3 has 11 residues. Looked up from germline, CDR1 is MDHEN and CDR2 is SYDVKM. CDR3 region: CASSSTGRWLF. In nucleotides, the CDR3 is TGTGCCAGCAGTTCTACAGGGCGCTGGCTCTTT. Using reference TRBV28 and TRBJ1-1 for the parts outside the CDR3, the full variable domain is DVKVTQSSRYLVKRTGEKVFLECVQDMDHENMFWYRQDPGLGLRLIYFSYDVKMKEKGDIPEGYSVSREKKERFSLILESASTNQTSMYLCASSSTGRWLFGQGTRLTVV.

The V call is TRBV5-1, the J call TRBJ2-5; TRBD1 aligns across 7 bases. V dropped 4 bases and J dropped 4; count of bases not matched to a gene: 10. Per the germline V gene, CDR1 is SGHRS and CDR2 is YFSETQ. The CDR3 loop spans 15 amino acids. The CDR3, as DNA: TGCGCCAGCAGCATAGGGGACAGTGGACGAGAGACCCAGTACTTC. It is translated as CASSIGDSGRETQYF.

The chain joins TRBV5-4 to TRBJ2-3; 10 bases line up with TRBD2. The trim removed 4 bases at V and 2 bases at J, leaving 13 bases unmatched. CDR3 length: 18 amino acids. Germline V gene sequence: CDR1 SGHNT, CDR2 YYREEE (reference sequence). This CDR3 reads CASSLEPAGGRNTDTQYF. In DNA form, the CDR3 reads TGTGCCAGCAGCCTGGAGCCAGCGGGGGGGCGGAACACAGATACGCAGTATTTT.

This clone was picked up a small number of times. V gene TRBV7-8 combines with J gene TRBJ1-2; 7 nucleotides agree with TRBD1. Germline V lookup: CDR1 SGHVS, CDR2 FQNEAQ. The CDR3 is made up of 14 amino acids. The V gene end was trimmed by 1 base and the J gene end by 4 bases; junction bases not matched to a gene: 3. The CDR3 here is CASSLGDSVYGYTF. The CDR3 DNA is TGTGCCAGCAGCTTAGGGGACAGCGTCTATGGCTACACCTTC.

J is TRBJ2-7 and V is TRBV6-5; D not certain. Germline V gene data show CDR1 as MNHEY and CDR2 as SVGAGI. Trimming took off 6 bases at V and 0 bases at J, with 6 bases between the two ends. This CDR3 is 12 amino acids long. CDR3 sequence reads: CASSLSSYEQYF. Here the CDR3 DNA reads TGTGCCAGCAGCCTGAGCTCCTACGAGCAGTACTTC.

This rearrangement joins TRBV7-9 to TRBJ2-6; D might be TRBD2 (6 bases). Trimming took off 4 bases at V and 4 bases at J, with 11 bases between the two ends. The CDR3 spans 15 residues. Germline V lookup: CDR1 SEHNR, CDR2 FQNEAQ (reference sequence). The CDR3 is CASSSAGSGANVLTF. The CDR3 DNA sequence: TGTGCCAGCAGCTCTGCGGGGTCAGGGGCCAACGTCCTGACTTTC.